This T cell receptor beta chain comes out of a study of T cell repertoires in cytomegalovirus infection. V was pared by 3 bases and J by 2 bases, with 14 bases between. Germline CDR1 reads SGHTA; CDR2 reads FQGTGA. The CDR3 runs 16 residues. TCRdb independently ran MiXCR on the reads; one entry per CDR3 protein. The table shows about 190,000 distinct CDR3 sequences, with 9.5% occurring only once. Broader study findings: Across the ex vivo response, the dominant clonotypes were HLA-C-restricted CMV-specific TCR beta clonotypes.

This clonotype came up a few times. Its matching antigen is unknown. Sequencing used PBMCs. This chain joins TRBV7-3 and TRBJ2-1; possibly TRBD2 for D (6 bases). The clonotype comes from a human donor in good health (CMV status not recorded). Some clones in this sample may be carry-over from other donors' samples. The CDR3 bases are TGTGCCAGCAGCTTGGGCTTCGGGGAGGCCTACAATGAGCAGTTCTTC. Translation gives CASSLGFGEAYNEQFF.